What follows are 3 T cell receptor beta chains derived from one specimen sequenced in a study of T cells in localized non-small cell lung cancer. The protocol was immunoSEQ multiplex PCR, while the TCRdb copy is restricted to in-frame clones and leaves out a portion. The sample has approximately 3,100 clones, 25% to 30% seen once. Sequenced material: lung tumor tissue, taken before any cancer treatment. All receptors come from a man aged 40-75 years with stage III lung adenocarcinoma.

This clone rates as medium-sized. The chain combines TRBV11-3 with TRBJ1-1; no reliable D call. The germline CDR1 and CDR2 sequences are SGHNT and YENEEA. The CDR3 spans 14 residues. Trimming removed 2 bases at V and 1 base at J, with 8 bases between. The CDR3 reads CASSLSVANTEAFF. The CDR3 DNA sequence: TGTGCCAGCAGCTTATCAGTGGCGAACACTGAAGCTTTCTTT.

V gene TRBV28 combines with J gene TRBJ1-4; TRBD1 matches 7 bases. V lost 6 bases to trimming and J lost 7 bases; unmatched junction nucleotides: 5. Germline-derived CDR1 and CDR2 are MDHEN and SYDVKM. The CDR3 totals 13 residues. Here the CDR3 reads CASRPGQLEKLFF. The DNA of the CDR3 is TGTGCCAGCAGGCCGGGACAGCTTGAAAAACTGTTTTTT.

The chain is built from TRBV28 and TRBJ2-7; D call uncertain. The CDR3 has 13 residues. V was cut by 7 bases and J by 7 bases, with 17 bases left in between. Germline V lookup: CDR1 MDHEN, CDR2 SYDVKM. The DNA for the CDR3 is TGTGCCAGCACTTCCCCGGGCCGAAAAGAGCAGTACTTC. It translates to CASTSPGRKEQYF.